This T cell receptor beta chain was observed in a study of cytomegalovirus exposure and HLA in healthy donors. A multiplex PCR was run with 60 Vbeta primers and 13 Jbeta primers. The repertoire was sequenced with immunoSEQ multiplex PCR; TCRdb's copy has only in-frame clones and lacks some. This sample has tens of thousands of clones, with 65% to 75% found just once. V was shortened by 2 bases and J by 0 bases, with 13 bases between the two germline ends. The CDR3 is made up of 16 amino acids. Germline V CDR1 and CDR2: GTSNPN, SVGIG (reference sequence). Remarks on this clone: What it binds is unknown.

Overall study findings and caveats: In a later analysis, TCR beta V- and J-gene trimming showed a link to a missense DCLRE1C variant. In terms of immune exposure information, only CMV serostatus was available. High sensitivity and specificity were reportedly achieved when the classifier diagnosed cytomegalovirus status.

Specimen: PBMCs. This TCR was sampled from a man aged 45 to 65 in good health and CMV-seropositive. The chain combines TRBV30 with TRBJ2-2; D possibly corresponds to TRBD2 (5 bases). The DNA for the CDR3 is TGTGCCTGGAGTCCCCCCCAAGCGGCGAACACCGGGGAGCTGTTTTTT. It specifies CAWSPPQAANTGELFF.